A single sample is the source of the 5 T cell receptor beta chains below, sequenced in a study of shared clonotypes between healthy human individuals. Method: immunoSEQ multiplex PCR; TCRdb's copy keeps in-frame clones and lacks some. The data contain some 2,000,000 clones, 85% to 95% of them singletons. Sequenced input: naive CD4+ T cells sorted from blood. Indicated subset: CD45RA+ positively selected. The origin of the receptors is a man younger than 35 in good health.

A word on this clone: The same CDR3 is also encoded by other DNA sequences in this sample. The chain carries TRBV5-4 and TRBJ1-6; no reliable D call. This CDR3 is built from 16 residues. Germline-derived CDR1 and CDR2 are SGHNT and YYREEE (reference sequence). V lost 0 bases and J lost 0, with 7 bases in between. CDR3 sequence reads: CASSLVGSSYNSPLHF. CDR3 DNA sequence: TGTGCCAGCAGCTTGGTAGGGAGCTCCTATAATTCACCCCTCCACTTT.

The genes are TRBV4-3 and TRBJ2-7; D not certain. This CDR3 has 15 residues. V was shortened by 0 bases and J by 4 bases, with 13 bases between the two germline ends. From germline, CDR1 is LGHNA and CDR2 YSLEER. The CDR3 nucleotides read TGCGCCAGCAGCCAAGATTGGACCGGTAATTACGAGCAGTACTTC. This sequence encodes CASSQDWTGNYEQYF.

The chain has TRBV7-9 and TRBJ2-1, with 8 bases lining up with TRBD1. The germline V gene has CDR1 SEHNR and CDR2 FQNEAQ (reference sequence). The V segment lost 6 bases and the J segment 6 bases; nucleotides outside the gene matches: 7. The CDR3 has 14 residues. CDR3 in amino acids: CASRLTGQGNEQFF. The CDR3 nucleotides are TGTGCCAGCAGGCTTACCGGACAGGGCAATGAGCAGTTCTTC.

This rearrangement joins TRBV5-1 to TRBJ1-1, with 7 positions matching TRBD1. Germline CDR1 reads SGHRS; CDR2 reads YFSETQ. The CDR3 sequence is 13 residues long. The junction had 5 bases not matched to a gene; V was cut back by 4 bases and J by 5 bases. In DNA, the CDR3 is TGCGCCAGCAGCACAGGGGTATGGACTGAAGCTTTCTTT. It codes for CASSTGVWTEAFF.

The CDR3 sequence: CASSSFQQGYEQYF. The CDR3 nucleotides read TGTGCCAGCAGCTCCTTCCAACAGGGGTACGAGCAGTACTTC. The chain employs TRBV13 and TRBJ2-7, with 7 bases identical to TRBD1. The germline gives CDR1 PRHDT, CDR2 FYEKMQ (reference sequence). This CDR3 is built from 14 residues. V trimming: 4 bases; J trimming: 4 bases; junction bases outside the gene matches: 7.